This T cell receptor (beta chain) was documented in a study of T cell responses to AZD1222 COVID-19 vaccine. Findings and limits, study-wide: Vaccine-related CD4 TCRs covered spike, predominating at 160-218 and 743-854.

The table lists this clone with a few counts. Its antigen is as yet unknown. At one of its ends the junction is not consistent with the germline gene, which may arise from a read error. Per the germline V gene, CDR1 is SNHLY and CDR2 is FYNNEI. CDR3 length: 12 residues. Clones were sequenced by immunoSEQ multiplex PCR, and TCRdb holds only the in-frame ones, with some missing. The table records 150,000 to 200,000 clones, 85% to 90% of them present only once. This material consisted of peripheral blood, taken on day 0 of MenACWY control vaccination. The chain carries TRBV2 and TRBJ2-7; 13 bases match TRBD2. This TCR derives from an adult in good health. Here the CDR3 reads CASRTVGLAGSF. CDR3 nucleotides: TGTGCCAGCAGGACGGTGGGACTAGCGGGAAGCTTC. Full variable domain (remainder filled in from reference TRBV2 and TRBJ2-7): EPEVTQTPSHQVTQMGQEVILRCVPISNHLYFYWYRQILGQKVEFLVSFYNNEISEKSEIFDDQFSVERPDGSNFTLKIRSTKLEDSAMYFCASRTVGLAGSFGPGTRLTVT.